This TCR beta chain was recorded in a study of monozygotic twins with inflammatory bowel disease. Germline loops: CDR1 MDHEN, CDR2 SYDVKM. CDR3 length: 20 amino acids. Incorporation of UMIs carrying a 6-nucleotide sample barcode was performed by template switching. TCRdb re-called the 5' RACE reads, yielding one record per CDR3 amino acid sequence without DNA. The sample is made up of approximately 120,000 distinct CDR3 sequences, and the top ten hold 12% of it. Blood was drawn once per donor, and each sample measured 2 to 2.5 ml. A remark on this clonotype: Antigen specificity is unknown.

Study-level results: No repertoire similarity difference was seen between concordant and discordant twins; power was possibly limited. IBD patients displayed reduced TCRbeta diversity (inverse Simpson) when set against healthy co-twins.

This TCR was recovered from a human donor with ulcerative colitis or Crohn's disease, or a healthy co-twin of an affected twin (not recorded which). The specimen sequenced was blood. The rearrangement uses TRBV28 and TRBJ2-6; the TCRdb call, TRBD2, lacks DNA for checking. CDR3 protein: CASSGHKAGFAGTGANVLTF.